Listed below are T cell receptor beta chains from one sample, sequenced in a study of shared clonotypes between healthy human individuals. The method was immunoSEQ multiplex PCR; TCRdb's version includes in-frame clones alone and lacks a portion of them. Here the sample spans over a million clones, roughly 95% being singletons. The sequencing input was naive CD4+ T cells sorted from blood. The receptors originated from a man aged 30-40 years in good health. The CDR3 runs from the conserved cysteine through the conserved F or W. Each record gives: D gene, J gene, V gene, CDR3 length, CDR3 DNA, CDR3 protein. A D gene is named only where the DNA matches it firmly.

.,TRBJ1-1,TRBV6-5,11,TGTGCCAGCGCTCATGGAGGTGAAGCTTTCTTT,CASAHGGEAFF
TRBD2,TRBJ2-3,TRBV27,19,TGTGCCAGCACTTTATCCCGGACTAGCGGGAGCCCTAGCACAGATACGCAGTATTTT,CASTLSRTSGSPSTDTQYF
TRBD1,TRBJ2-7,TRBV6-5,13,TGTGCCAGCAGACCCGGGACAGGACGGGAGCAGTACTTC,CASRPGTGREQYF
.,TRBJ2-7,TRBV28,15,TGTGCCAGCAGTTTACCAGGGGGGTTCTCGTACGAGCAGTACTTC,CASSLPGGFSYEQYF
TRBD1,TRBJ2-5,TRBV29-1,17,TGCAGCGTTGAATACCGGACAGGGAATCATCCTAAAGAGACCCAGTACTTC,CSVEYRTGNHPKETQYF
TRBD1,TRBJ2-3,TRBV10-1,14,TGCGCCAGCAGTAAGGGACAGGGGGGGAATACGCAGTATTTT,CASSKGQGGNTQYF
.,TRBJ2-5,TRBV2,13,TGTGCCAGCAGGGCTGGATCTAAAGAGACCCAGTACTTC,CASRAGSKETQYF
.,TRBJ2-7,TRBV2,15,TGTGCCAGCCGAAAAACAGGTTCCGAGCTCTACGAGCAGTACTTC,CASRKTGSELYEQYF
.,TRBJ2-2,TRBV14,15,TGTGCCAGCAGCCAGGATCAAATAGGGTACGGGGAGCTGTTTTTT,CASSQDQIGYGELFF
.,TRBJ2-7,TRBV5-1,15,TGCGCCAGCAGCTTGAGAGACAGGAATACCTACGAGCAGTACTTC,CASSLRDRNTYEQYF
.,TRBJ1-1,TRBV11-2,13,TGTGCCAGCAGCTTAGAGTTGCGAACTGAAGCTTTCTTT,CASSLELRTEAFF
.,TRBJ1-5,TRBV5-8,14,TGTGCCAGCACCGTTGAGAGGGTCAATCAGCCCCAGCATTTT,CASTVERVNQPQHF
.,TRBJ2-7,TRBV6-1,14,TGTGCCAGCAGTGTGATTAGGGGCTCCTACGAGCAGTACTTC,CASSVIRGSYEQYF
TRBD1,TRBJ1-2,TRBV30,15,TGTGCCTGGAGTGGGGACAGGGGGTCCAACTATGGCTACACCTTC,CAWSGDRGSNYGYTF
.,TRBJ1-4,TRBV7-8,14,TGTGCCAGCTCTAGGGGGGCGGCTAATGAAAAACTGTTTTTT,CASSRGAANEKLFF
TRBD2,TRBJ2-1,TRBV7-8,14,TGTGCCAGCAGCCTTAGCGGGCCACACAATGAGCAGTTCTTC,CASSLSGPHNEQFF
.,TRBJ2-2,TRBV7-4,18,TGTGCCAGCAGCTTATGTTCGGCTGGGGGCGTTTCTTCCGGGGAGCTGTTTTTT,CASSLCSAGGVSSGELFF
TRBD2,TRBJ2-7,TRBV9,16,TGTGCCAGCAGCGTCGGACTAGCGGGAGACCCCTACGAGCAGTACTTC,CASSVGLAGDPYEQYF
.,TRBJ2-7,TRBV2,14,TGTGCCAGCAGTGAAAAGACAGGGAGGTACGAGCAGTACTTC,CASSEKTGRYEQYF
TRBD1,TRBJ1-2,TRBV5-1,16,TGCGCCAGCAGACAGGGACAGGGGGCATTTAACTATGGCTACACCTTC,CASRQGQGAFNYGYTF
.,TRBJ2-7,TRBV28,12,TGTGCCAGCACGGCCGGGACGGGGGAGCAGTACTTC,CASTAGTGEQYF
.,TRBJ2-5,TRBV5-1,12,TGCGCCAGCAGTAGAAGGGGAGAGACCCAGTACTTC,CASSRRGETQYF
.,TRBJ2-5,TRBV10-3,12,TGTGCCATCGGCAAGGGCCAAGAGACCCAGTACTTC,CAIGKGQETQYF